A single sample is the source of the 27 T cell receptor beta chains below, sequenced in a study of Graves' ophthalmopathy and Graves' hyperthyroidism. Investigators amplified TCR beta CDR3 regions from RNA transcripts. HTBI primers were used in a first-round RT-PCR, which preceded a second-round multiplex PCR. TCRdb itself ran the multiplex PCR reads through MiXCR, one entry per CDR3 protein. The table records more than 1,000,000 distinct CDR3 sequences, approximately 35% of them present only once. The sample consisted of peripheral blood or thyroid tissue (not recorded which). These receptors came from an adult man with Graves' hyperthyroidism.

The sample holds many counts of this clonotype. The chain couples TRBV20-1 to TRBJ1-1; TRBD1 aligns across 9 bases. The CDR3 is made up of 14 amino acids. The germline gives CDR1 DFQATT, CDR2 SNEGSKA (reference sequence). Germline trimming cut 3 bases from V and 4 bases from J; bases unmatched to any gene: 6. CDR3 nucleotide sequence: TGCAGTGCTAGGGTTCGACAGGGGGGCACTGAAGCTTTCTTT. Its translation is CSARVRQGGTEAFF.

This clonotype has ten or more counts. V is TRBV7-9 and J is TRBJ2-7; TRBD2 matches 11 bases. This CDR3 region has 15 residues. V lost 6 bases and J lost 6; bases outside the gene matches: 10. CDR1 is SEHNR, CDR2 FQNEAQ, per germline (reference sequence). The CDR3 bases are TGTGCCAGCAGTCCTATAGCGGGAGGGCCTCCCGAGCAGTACTTC. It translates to CASSPIAGGPPEQYF.

CDR3 DNA: TGTGCCAGCGCCTCCCCGGGACAGAGAACTCCGGGGACTGAAGCTTTCTTT. As protein: CASASPGQRTPGTEAFF. The chain has TRBV6-2 or TRBV6-3 and TRBJ1-1, with TRBD1 matching 7 bases. Germline CDR1 is MNHEY and CDR2 is SVGEGT. J gave up 5 bases and V 8 bases, and 20 bases lay outside the gene matches. The CDR3 consists of 17 residues.

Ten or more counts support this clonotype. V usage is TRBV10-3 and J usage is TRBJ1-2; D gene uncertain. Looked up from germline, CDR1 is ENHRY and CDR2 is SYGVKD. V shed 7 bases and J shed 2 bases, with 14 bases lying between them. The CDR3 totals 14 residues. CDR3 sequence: CAITPRTGNYGYTF. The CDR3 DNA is TGTGCCATCACCCCTCGGACGGGGAACTATGGCTACACCTTC.

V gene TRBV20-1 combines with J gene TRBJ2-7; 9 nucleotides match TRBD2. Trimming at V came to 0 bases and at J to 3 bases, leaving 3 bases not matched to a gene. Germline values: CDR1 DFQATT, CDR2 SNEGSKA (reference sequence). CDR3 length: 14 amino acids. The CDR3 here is CSARDPSGNYEQYF. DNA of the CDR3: TGCAGTGCTAGAGATCCTAGCGGGAACTACGAGCAGTACTTC.

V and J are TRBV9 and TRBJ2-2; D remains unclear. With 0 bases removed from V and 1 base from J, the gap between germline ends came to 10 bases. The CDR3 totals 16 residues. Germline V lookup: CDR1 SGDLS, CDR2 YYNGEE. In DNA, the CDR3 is TGTGCCAGCAGCGTAGTCCTTTTGGGGAACACCGGGGAGCTGTTTTTT. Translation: CASSVVLLGNTGELFF.

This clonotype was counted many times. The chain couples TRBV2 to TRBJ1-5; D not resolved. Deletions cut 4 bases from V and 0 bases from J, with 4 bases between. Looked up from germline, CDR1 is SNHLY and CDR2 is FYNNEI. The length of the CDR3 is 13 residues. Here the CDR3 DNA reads TGTGCCAGCAGTGGGTATAGCAATCAGCCCCAGCATTTT. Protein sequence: CASSGYSNQPQHF.

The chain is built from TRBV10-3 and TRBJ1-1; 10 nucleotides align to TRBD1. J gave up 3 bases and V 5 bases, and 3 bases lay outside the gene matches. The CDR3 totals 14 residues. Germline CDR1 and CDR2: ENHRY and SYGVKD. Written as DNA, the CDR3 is TGTGCCATCAGTTCAGGACAGGGGGACACTGAAGCTTTCTTT. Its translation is CAISSGQGDTEAFF.

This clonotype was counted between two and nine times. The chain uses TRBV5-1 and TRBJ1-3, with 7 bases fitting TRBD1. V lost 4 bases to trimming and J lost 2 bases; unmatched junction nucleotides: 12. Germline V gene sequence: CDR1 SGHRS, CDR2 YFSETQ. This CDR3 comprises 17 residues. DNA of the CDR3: TGCGCCAGCAGCCCCGGGACAGCTGCTTCGGCTGGAAACACCATATATTTT. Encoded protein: CASSPGTAASAGNTIYF.

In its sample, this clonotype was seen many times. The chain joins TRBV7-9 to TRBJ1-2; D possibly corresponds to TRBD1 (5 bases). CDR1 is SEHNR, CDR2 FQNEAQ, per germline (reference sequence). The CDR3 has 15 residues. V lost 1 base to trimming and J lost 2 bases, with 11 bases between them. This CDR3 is CASSLGGSENYGYTF. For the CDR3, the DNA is TGTGCCAGCAGCTTAGGGGGCTCAGAGAACTATGGCTACACCTTC.

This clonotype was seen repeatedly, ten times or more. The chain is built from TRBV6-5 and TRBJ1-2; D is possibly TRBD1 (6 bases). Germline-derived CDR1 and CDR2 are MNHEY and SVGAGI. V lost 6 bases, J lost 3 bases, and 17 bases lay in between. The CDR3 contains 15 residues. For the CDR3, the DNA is TGTGCCAGCAGGACTACAACGGGACACCACTATGGCTACACCTTC. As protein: CASRTTTGHHYGYTF.

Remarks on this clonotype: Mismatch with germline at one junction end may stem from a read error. In nucleotides, the CDR3 is TGCGCCAGCAGCCAAGTACTGCAGGGGGCCGGTGGCTACACCTTC. This sequence encodes CASSQVLQGAGGYTF. The chain links TRBV7-3 to TRBJ1-2; TRBD1 agrees at 8 bases. Per germline, CDR1 SGHTA and CDR2 FQGTGA. The CDR3 spans 15 residues.

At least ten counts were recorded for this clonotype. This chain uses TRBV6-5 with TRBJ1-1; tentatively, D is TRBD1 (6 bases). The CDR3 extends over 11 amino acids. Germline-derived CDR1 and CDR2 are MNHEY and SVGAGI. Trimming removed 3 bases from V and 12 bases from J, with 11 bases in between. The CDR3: CASSYGGASFF. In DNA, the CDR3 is TGTGCCAGCAGTTATGGGGGCGCGTCTTTCTTT.

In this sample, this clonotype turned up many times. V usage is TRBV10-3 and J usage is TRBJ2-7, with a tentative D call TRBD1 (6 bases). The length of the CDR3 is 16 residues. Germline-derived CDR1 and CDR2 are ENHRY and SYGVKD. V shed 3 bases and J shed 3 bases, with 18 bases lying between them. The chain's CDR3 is CAISDFLGTKYYEQYF. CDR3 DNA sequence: TGTGCCATCAGTGACTTTCTAGGGACAAAGTACTACGAGCAGTACTTC.

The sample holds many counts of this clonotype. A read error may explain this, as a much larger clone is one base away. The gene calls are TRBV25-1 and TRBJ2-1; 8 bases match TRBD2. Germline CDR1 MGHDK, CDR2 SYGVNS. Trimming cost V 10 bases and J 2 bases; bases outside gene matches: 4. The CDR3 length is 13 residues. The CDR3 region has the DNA TGTGCCATAAGCGGGAGCCCCTACAATGAGCAGTTCTTC. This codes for CAISGSPYNEQFF.

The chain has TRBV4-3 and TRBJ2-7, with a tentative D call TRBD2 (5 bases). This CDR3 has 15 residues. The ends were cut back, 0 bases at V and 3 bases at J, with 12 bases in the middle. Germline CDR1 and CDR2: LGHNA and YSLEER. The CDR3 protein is CASSQERAGNYEQYF. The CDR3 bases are TGCGCCAGCAGCCAAGAGAGGGCAGGTAACTACGAGCAGTACTTC.

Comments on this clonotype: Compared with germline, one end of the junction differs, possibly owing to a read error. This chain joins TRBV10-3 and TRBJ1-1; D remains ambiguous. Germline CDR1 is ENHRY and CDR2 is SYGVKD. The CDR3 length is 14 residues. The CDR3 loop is CASSDGTTNTEAFF. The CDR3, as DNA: TGTGCCAGCAGTGACGGAACCACGAACACTGAAGCTTTCTTT.

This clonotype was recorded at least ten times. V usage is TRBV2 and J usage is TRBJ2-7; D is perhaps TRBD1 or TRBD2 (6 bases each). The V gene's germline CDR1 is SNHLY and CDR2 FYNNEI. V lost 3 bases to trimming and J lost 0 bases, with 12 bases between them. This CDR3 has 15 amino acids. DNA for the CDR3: TGTGCCAGCAGTGATTGGGGGGCCCCCTCCTACGAGCAGTACTTC. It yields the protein CASSDWGAPSYEQYF.

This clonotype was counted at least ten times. The CDR3 sequence: CASSFRVAEAFF. CDR3 DNA sequence: TGTGCCAGCAGTTTTAGAGTCGCTGAAGCTTTCTTT. V gene TRBV12-3 or TRBV12-4 combines with J gene TRBJ1-1; D is undetermined. The ends were cut back, 3 bases at V and 6 bases at J, with 8 bases in the middle. The CDR3 contains 12 residues.

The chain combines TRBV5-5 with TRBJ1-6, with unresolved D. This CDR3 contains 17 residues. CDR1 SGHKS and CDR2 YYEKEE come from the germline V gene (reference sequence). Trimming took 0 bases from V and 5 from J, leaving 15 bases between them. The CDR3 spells CASSLDSFRRNNSPLHF. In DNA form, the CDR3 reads TGTGCCAGCAGCTTGGACTCCTTCCGACGGAATAATTCACCCCTCCACTTT.

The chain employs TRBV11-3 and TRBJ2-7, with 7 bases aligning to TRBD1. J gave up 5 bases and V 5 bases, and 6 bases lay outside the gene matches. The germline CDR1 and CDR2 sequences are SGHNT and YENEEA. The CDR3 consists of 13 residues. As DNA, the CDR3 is TGTGCCAGCAGCAATCGACAGGGTCACGAGCAGTACTTC. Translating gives CASSNRQGHEQYF.

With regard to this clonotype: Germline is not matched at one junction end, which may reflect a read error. The CDR3 protein is CASGEWDRDTEAFF. CDR3 in DNA: TGTGCCAGCGGTGAATGGGACAGGGACACTGAAGCTTTCTTT. The gene calls are TRBV25-1 and TRBJ1-1; the match to TRBD1 covers 9 bases. Germline V lookup: CDR1 MGHDK, CDR2 SYGVNS. The CDR3 is 14 residues long.

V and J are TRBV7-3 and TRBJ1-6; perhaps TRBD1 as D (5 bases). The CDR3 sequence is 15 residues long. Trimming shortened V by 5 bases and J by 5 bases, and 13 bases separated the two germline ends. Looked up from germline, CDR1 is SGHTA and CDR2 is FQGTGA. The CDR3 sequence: CASSEGQAHNSPLHF. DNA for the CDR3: TGTGCCAGCAGCGAAGGACAAGCTCATAATTCACCCCTCCACTTT.

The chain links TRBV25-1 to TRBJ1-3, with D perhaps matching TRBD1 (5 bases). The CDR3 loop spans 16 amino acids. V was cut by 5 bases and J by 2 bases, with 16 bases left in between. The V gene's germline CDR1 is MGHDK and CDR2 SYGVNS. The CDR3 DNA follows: TGTGCCAGCAGTTTAGCTTCGACGGGGGCTGGAAACACCATATATTTT. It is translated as CASSLASTGAGNTIYF.

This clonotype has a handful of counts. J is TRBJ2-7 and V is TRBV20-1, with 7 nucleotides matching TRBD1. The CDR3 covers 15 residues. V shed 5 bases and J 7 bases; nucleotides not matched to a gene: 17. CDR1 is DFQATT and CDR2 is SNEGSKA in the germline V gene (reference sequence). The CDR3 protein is CSACRGGPSPREQYF. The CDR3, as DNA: TGCAGTGCTTGCCGAGGGGGCCCCTCTCCTAGAGAGCAGTACTTC.

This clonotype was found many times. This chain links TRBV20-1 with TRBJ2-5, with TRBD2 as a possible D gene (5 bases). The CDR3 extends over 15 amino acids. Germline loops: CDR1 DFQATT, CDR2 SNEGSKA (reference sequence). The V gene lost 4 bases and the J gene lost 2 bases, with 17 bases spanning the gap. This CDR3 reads CSATRTSGKQETQYF. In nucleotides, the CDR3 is TGCAGTGCTACCCGTACTTCCGGGAAGCAAGAGACCCAGTACTTC.

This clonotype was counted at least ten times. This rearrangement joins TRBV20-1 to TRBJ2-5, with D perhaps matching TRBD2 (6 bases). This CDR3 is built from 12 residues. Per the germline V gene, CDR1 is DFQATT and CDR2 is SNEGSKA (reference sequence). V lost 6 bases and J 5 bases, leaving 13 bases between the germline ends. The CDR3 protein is CSATSGGETQYF. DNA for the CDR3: TGCAGTGCCACGTCCGGAGGGGAGACCCAGTACTTC.